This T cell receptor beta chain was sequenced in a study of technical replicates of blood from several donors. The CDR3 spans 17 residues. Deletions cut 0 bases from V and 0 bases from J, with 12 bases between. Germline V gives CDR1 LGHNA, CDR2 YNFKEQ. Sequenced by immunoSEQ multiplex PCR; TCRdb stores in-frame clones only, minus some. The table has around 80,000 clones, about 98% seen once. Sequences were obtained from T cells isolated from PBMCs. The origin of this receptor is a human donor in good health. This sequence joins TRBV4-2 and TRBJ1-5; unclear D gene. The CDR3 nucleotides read TGTGCCAGCAGCCAAGATCCCGCGTATGATAGCAATCAGCCCCAGCATTTT. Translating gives CASSQDPAYDSNQPQHF.